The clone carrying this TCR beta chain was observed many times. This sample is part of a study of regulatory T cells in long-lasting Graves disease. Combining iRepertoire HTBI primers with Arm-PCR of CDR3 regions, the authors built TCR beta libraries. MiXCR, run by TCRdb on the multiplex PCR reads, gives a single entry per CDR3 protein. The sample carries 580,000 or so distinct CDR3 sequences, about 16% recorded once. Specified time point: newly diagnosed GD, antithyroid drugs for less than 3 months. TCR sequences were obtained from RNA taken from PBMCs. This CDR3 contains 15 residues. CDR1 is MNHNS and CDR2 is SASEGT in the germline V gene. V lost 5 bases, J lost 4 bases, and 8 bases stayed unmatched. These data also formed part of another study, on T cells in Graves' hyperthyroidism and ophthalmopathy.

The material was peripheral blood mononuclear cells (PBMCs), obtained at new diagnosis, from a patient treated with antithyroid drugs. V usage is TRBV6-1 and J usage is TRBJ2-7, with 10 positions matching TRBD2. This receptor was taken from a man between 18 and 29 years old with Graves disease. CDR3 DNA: TGTGCCAGCAGTACTACTAGCGGGAATAAGTACGAGCAGTACTTC. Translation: CASSTTSGNKYEQYF.